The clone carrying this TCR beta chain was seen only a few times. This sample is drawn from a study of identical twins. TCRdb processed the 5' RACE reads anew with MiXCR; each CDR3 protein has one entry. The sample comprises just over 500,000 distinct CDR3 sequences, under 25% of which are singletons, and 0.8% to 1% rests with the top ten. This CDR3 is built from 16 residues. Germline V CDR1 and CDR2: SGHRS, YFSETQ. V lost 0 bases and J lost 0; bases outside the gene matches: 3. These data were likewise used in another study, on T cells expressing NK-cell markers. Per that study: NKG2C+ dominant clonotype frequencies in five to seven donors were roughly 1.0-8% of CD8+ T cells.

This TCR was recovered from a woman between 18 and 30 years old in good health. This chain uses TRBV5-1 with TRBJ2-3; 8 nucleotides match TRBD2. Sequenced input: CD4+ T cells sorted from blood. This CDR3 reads CASSLGVAGSTDTQYF. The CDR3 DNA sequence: TGCGCCAGCAGCTTGGGCGTAGCGGGGAGCACAGATACGCAGTATTTT.